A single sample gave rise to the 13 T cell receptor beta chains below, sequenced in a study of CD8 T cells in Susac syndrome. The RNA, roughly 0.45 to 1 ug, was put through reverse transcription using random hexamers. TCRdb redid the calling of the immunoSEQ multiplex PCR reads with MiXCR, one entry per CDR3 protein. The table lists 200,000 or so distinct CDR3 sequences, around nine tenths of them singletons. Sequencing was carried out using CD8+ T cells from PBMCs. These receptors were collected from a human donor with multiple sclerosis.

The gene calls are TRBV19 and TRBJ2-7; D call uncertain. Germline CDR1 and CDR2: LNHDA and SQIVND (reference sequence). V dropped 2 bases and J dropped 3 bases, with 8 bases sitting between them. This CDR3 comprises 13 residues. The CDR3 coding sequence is TGTGCCAGTAGTATAACCCTGGGCTACGAGCAGTACTTC. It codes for CASSITLGYEQYF.

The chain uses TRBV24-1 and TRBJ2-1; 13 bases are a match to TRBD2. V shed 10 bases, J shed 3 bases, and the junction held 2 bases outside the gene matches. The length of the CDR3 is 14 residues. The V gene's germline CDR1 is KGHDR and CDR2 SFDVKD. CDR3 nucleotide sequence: TGTGCCACTGGGACTAGCGGGAACTACAATGAGCAGTTCTTC. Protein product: CATGTSGNYNEQFF.

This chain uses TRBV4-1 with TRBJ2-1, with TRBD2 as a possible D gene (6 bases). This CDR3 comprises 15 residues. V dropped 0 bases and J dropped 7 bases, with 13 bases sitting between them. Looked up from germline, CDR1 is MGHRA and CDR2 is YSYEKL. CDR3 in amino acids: CASSQDVGGANEQFF. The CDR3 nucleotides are TGCGCCAGCAGCCAAGATGTTGGCGGGGCAAATGAGCAGTTCTTC.

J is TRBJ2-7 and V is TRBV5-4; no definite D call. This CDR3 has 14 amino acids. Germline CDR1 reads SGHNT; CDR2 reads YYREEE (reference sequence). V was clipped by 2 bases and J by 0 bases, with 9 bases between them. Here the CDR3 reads CASSFGGYSYEQYF. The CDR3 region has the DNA TGTGCCAGCAGCTTTGGCGGATACTCCTACGAGCAGTACTTC.

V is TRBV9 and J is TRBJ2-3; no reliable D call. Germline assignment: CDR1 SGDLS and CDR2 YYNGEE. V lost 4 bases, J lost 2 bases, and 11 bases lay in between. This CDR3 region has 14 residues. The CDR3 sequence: CASSPRLDTDTQYF. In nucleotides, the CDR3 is TGTGCCAGCAGCCCCCGACTTGACACAGATACGCAGTATTTT.

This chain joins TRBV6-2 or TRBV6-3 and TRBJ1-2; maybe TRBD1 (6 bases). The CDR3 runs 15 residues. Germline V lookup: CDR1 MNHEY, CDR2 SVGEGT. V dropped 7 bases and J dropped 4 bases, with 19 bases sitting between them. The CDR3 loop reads CASTTPGGPGYGYTF. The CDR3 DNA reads TGTGCCAGCACGACCCCGGGGGGGCCGGGCTATGGCTACACCTTC.

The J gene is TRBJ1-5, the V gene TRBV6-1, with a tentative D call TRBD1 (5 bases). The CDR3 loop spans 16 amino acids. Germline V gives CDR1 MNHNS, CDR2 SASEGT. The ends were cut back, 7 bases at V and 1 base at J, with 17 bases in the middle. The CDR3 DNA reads TGTGCCAGCACCCCATATGGGGGACCGAGCAATCAGCCCCAGCATTTT. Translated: CASTPYGGPSNQPQHF.

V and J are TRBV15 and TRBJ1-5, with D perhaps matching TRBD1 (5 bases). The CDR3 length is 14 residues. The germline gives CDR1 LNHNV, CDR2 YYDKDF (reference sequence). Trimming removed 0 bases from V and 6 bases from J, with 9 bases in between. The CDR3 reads CATSRDRDGQPQHF. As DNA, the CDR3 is TGTGCCACCAGCAGAGATCGGGACGGTCAGCCCCAGCATTTT.

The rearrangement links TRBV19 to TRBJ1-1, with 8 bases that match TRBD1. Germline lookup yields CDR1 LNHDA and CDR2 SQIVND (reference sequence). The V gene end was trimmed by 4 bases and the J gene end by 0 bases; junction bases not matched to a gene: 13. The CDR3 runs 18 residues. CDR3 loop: CASSTYQDRALMNTEAFF. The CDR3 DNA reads TGTGCCAGTAGTACCTATCAGGACAGGGCTTTAATGAACACTGAAGCTTTCTTT. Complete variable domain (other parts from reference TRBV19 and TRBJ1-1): DGGITQSPKYLFRKEGQNVTLSCEQNLNHDAMYWYRQDPGQGLRLIYYSQIVNDFQKGDIAEGYSVSREKKESFPLTVTSAQKNPTAFYLCASSTYQDRALMNTEAFFGQGTRLTVV.

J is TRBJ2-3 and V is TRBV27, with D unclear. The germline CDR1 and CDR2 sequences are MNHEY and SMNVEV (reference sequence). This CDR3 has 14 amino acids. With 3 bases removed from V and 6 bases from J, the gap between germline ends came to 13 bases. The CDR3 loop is CASSFGRSLDTQYF. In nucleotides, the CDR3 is TGTGCCAGCAGTTTCGGGCGGAGTTTGGATACGCAGTATTTT.

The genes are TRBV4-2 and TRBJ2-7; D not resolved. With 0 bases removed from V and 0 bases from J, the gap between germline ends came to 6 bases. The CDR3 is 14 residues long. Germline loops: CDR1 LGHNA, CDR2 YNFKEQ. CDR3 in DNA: TGTGCCAGCAGCCAAGATTACGGCTCCTACGAGCAGTACTTC. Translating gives CASSQDYGSYEQYF.

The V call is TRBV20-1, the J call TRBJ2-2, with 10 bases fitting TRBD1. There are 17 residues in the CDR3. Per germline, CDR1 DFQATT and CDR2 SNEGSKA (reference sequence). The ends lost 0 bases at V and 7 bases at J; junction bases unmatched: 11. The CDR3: CSARDPLGQGGGGELFF. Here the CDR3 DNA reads TGCAGTGCTAGAGACCCCCTAGGACAGGGGGGTGGCGGGGAGCTGTTTTTT.

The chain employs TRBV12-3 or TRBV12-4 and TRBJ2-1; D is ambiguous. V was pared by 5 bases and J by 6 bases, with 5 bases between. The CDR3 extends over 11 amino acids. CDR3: CASSPSNEQFF. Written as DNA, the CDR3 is TGTGCCAGCAGTCCTTCCAATGAGCAGTTCTTC.